The T cell receptor beta chain described here comes from a study of human T cells and chemical hapten exposure. On the study more broadly: Per-sample TCR yield variation was attributed mainly to small pooled library volume differences.

The library tagged each cDNA molecule with unique molecular identifiers. Each CDR3 protein gets one entry after TCRdb re-called the RACE reads with MiXCR. The data hold some 70,000 distinct CDR3 sequences, with over 9.5% observed a single time. Time point reported: pre-sensitization, week 0. Treatment in this sample: therapeutic diphenylcyclopropenone sensitization with weekly scalp DPC. The study enrolled 18 to 70-year-old alopecia patients suitable for DPC. Unfractionated whole blood was the source from which total RNA was extracted. The germline CDR1 and CDR2 sequences are DFQATT and SNEGSKA (reference sequence). This CDR3 is built from 11 residues. Points on this clonotype: An end of the junction does not agree with germline; a read error may underlie this.

This chain uses TRBV20-1 with TRBJ2-4, with D possibly being TRBD1 (7 bases). The sample was whole blood, taken in connection with sensitization to the hapten diphenylcyclopropenone (DPC). The receptor was isolated from a woman between 45 and 60 years old with alopecia areata. Some clones in this sample may be carry-over from other donors' samples. This chain's CDR3 is CSARGVTGRNF. Here the CDR3 DNA reads TGCAGTGCTAGAGGCGTGACAGGGAGGAACTTC.